Each of the 15 T cell receptor beta chains below was sequenced from the same sample in a study of breast tumors, draining lymph nodes, adjacent tissues. The lymph nodes were axillary draining lymph nodes from breast cancer patients. TCRdb passed the multiplex PCR reads through MiXCR, listing each CDR3 protein once. The sample consists of some 150,000 distinct CDR3 sequences, approximately 20% of them appearing once. The sample taken for sequencing was axillary lymph node tissue. These receptors originate from a female donor with breast cancer. Some clones in this sample may be carry-over from other donors' samples.

Ten or more counts support this clonotype. The chain links TRBV6-2 or TRBV6-3 to TRBJ2-3, with D unclear. Trimming removed 5 bases from V and 1 base from J, with 16 bases in between. Germline assignment: CDR1 MNHEY and CDR2 SVGEGT. The CDR3 has 16 amino acids. The CDR3 region has the DNA TGTGCCAGCAGTCCGAAGACGAGCCGGCGCACAGATACGCAGTATTTT. This codes for CASSPKTSRRTDTQYF.

This clonotype was seen repeatedly, ten times or more. The chain couples TRBV25-1 to TRBJ2-1; D remains unclear. This CDR3 comprises 12 residues. V was pared by 5 bases and J by 7 bases, with 9 bases between. In germline, CDR1 is MGHDK, CDR2 SYGVNS. CDR3 nucleotides: TGTGCCAGCAGTTGGGATCGGAATGAGCAGTTCTTC. Its protein is CASSWDRNEQFF.

As regards this clonotype: This may be a read error: a much more frequent sequence differs by one nucleotide. The genes are TRBV29-1 and TRBJ2-7; 8 bases map to TRBD2. The CDR3 is made up of 12 amino acids. Germline V gives CDR1 SQVTM, CDR2 ANQGSEA. V lost 4 bases to trimming and J lost 6 bases; unmatched junction nucleotides: 5. CDR3 in amino acids: CSVAGLVPEQYF. The CDR3 DNA is TGCAGCGTTGCGGGACTAGTTCCCGAGCAGTACTTC.

This clonotype was picked up a small number of times. In DNA form, the CDR3 reads TGTGCCAGCTCACCCGACAGGAACACCTACGAGCAGTACTTC. It encodes CASSPDRNTYEQYF. The rearrangement joins TRBV18 to TRBJ2-7; maybe TRBD1 (6 bases). V was pared by 3 bases and J by 2 bases, with 11 bases between. The CDR3 length is 14 residues. Looked up from germline, CDR1 is KGHSH and CDR2 is LQKENI. The variable domain in full, completed from reference TRBV18 and TRBJ2-7, reads NAGVMQNPRHLVRRRGQEARLRCSPMKGHSHVYWYRQLPEEGLKFMVYLQKENIIDESGMPKERFSAEFPKEGPSILRIQQVVRGDSAAYFCASSPDRNTYEQYFGPGTRLTVT.

There are many counts of this clonotype. V usage is TRBV2 and J usage is TRBJ2-7, with D perhaps TRBD1 (5 bases). From germline, CDR1 is SNHLY and CDR2 FYNNEI. The CDR3 contains 12 residues. Trimming took off 1 base at V and 9 bases at J, with 10 bases between the two ends. In DNA, the CDR3 is TGTGCCAGCAGTGAAGGGGGCGCACGGCAGTACTTC. This sequence encodes CASSEGGARQYF.

With respect to this clonotype: Possible read error: a much larger clone is one base away. Because the CDR3 is missing its conserved closing phenylalanine or tryptophan, this is likely a read error. The genes are TRBV11-3 and TRBJ2-6; 9 positions agree with TRBD1. CDR1 and CDR2 (germline): SGHNT, YENEEA. The length of the CDR3 is 17 residues. Germline trimming cut 5 bases from V and 0 bases from J; bases unmatched to any gene: 5. The CDR3 DNA reads TGTGCCAGCAGCCTAGGGACAGGGCGCTCTGGGGCCAACGTCCTGACTCTC. It specifies CASSLGTGRSGANVLTL.

This clonotype was seen ten or more times. The chain carries TRBV2 and TRBJ1-6; no definite D call. In germline, CDR1 is SNHLY, CDR2 FYNNEI. The ends were cut back, 4 bases at V and 4 bases at J, with 5 bases in the middle. The CDR3 totals 13 residues. DNA for the CDR3: TGTGCCAGCAGTGGAGGATATAATTCACCCCTCCACTTT. This translates into CASSGGYNSPLHF.

Details on this clonotype: A read error may explain this, as a much larger clone is one base away. The chain combines TRBV7-2 with TRBJ2-2; D unresolved. The length of the CDR3 is 13 residues. In germline, CDR1 is SGHTA, CDR2 FQGNSA. Trimming pared 4 bases from V and 5 bases from J, leaving 8 bases between. The CDR3: CASSSTRTGELFF. The CDR3 DNA sequence: TGTGCCAGCAGCTCTACAAGGACCGGGGAGCTGTTTTTT.

The chain carries TRBV28 and TRBJ2-2, with 8 positions matching TRBD2. The CDR3 spans 13 residues. J gave up 6 bases and V 10 bases, and 7 bases lay outside the gene matches. The germline V gene encodes CDR1 MDHEN and CDR2 SYDVKM. Here the CDR3 reads CATKGLVPGELFF. CDR3 coding DNA: TGTGCCACCAAGGGACTAGTTCCCGGGGAGCTGTTTTTT.

This clonotype has a count of ten or more. DNA for the CDR3: TGCGCCAGCAGCCAAGACTCGGGAGGAACCTACGAGCAGTACTTC. This translates into CASSQDSGGTYEQYF. The V and J genes are TRBV4-1 and TRBJ2-7; the match to TRBD2 covers 7 bases. Trimming cost V 0 bases and J 2 bases; bases outside gene matches: 4. The CDR3 sequence is 15 residues long. Germline V gene sequence: CDR1 MGHRA, CDR2 YSYEKL.

A word on this clonotype: With a much larger clone just one base away, this may be a read error. The genes are TRBV4-2 and TRBJ1-4; no clear D gene. Germline CDR1 LGHNA, CDR2 YNFKEQ. Trimming stripped 4 bases from V and 3 bases from J, with 18 bases between. The CDR3 is 17 amino acids. The CDR3 DNA is TGTGCCAGCAGCCTCATGGACCCTCATCGGGCTAATGAAAAACTGTTTTTT. Protein product: CASSLMDPHRANEKLFF.

This clonotype was counted ten times or more. This chain's CDR3 is CASSEMSRTGRSPLHF. The CDR3 DNA follows: TGTGCCAGCAGTGAAATGTCCCGGACAGGGCGTTCACCCCTCCACTTT. The chain combines TRBV6-1 with TRBJ1-6; TRBD1 aligns across 8 bases. Germline V gives CDR1 MNHNS, CDR2 SASEGT. The ends lost 2 bases at V and 9 bases at J; junction bases unmatched: 9. The CDR3 loop spans 16 amino acids.

Concerning this clonotype itself: A read error is possible here, since a much larger clone lies one base away. The CDR3 does not close with the conserved phenylalanine or tryptophan, likely indicating a read error. The chain has TRBV6-5 and TRBJ2-2, with D perhaps TRBD2 (6 bases). Germline CDR1 reads MNHEY; CDR2 reads SVGAGI. V was clipped by 7 bases and J by 2 bases, with 11 bases between them. There are 14 residues in the CDR3. Here the CDR3 DNA reads TGTGCCAGCACCAGGACTACCAACACCGGGGAGCTGTTTTAT. The encoded protein is CASTRTTNTGELFY.

Points on this clonotype: This is likely a read error, given that the CDR3 carries no conserved phenylalanine or tryptophan at its end. This rearrangement joins TRBV19 to TRBJ2-3; perhaps TRBD1 as D (7 bases). Trimming took 6 bases from V and 0 from J, leaving 22 bases between them. The germline V gene encodes CDR1 LNHDA and CDR2 SQIVND (reference sequence). The CDR3 spans 18 residues. CDR3 residues: CASSPAGRGISSTDTQYL. CDR3 DNA: TGTGCCAGTAGCCCAGCGGGCAGGGGGATTTCTAGCACAGATACGCAGTATCTT.

This clonotype occurred many times. This chain uses TRBV7-8 with TRBJ2-7; D is possibly TRBD1 (6 bases). CDR3 length equals 12 residues. Between the trimmed V and J ends, which lost 5 bases and 3 bases, there was a span of 8 bases. Germline CDR1 is SGHVS and CDR2 is FQNEAQ. This chain's CDR3 is CASSGTIYEQYF. CDR3 in DNA: TGTGCCAGCAGCGGGACAATCTACGAGCAGTACTTC.